The T cell receptor (beta chain) described here comes from a study of CD8 T cells in Susac syndrome. Random hexamers served to reverse transcribe roughly 0.5 to 1 ug RNA. TCRdb reanalysed the immunoSEQ multiplex PCR reads using MiXCR and keeps one entry per CDR3 protein. The data show around 200,000 distinct CDR3 sequences, with 85% to 95% seen just once and around 0.08% held by the top ten. V lost 1 base to trimming and J lost 6 bases, with 16 bases between them. Germline V CDR1 and CDR2: SEHNR, FQNEAQ (reference sequence). The CDR3 spans 15 residues. The chain carries TRBV7-9 and TRBJ2-7; D not resolved. This clonotype was obtained from a human donor with multiple sclerosis. Material for sequencing was CD4+ T cells from PBMCs. In DNA, the CDR3 is TGTGCCAGCAGCTTAGAGCCGGTGGGAACGGGCGAGCAGTACTTC. It yields the protein CASSLEPVGTGEQYF.